This TCR beta chain was recorded in a study of cytomegalovirus exposure and HLA in healthy donors. Trimming took 2 bases from V and 1 from J, leaving 8 bases between them. The CDR3 sequence is 14 residues long. The germline V gene encodes CDR1 SGHAT and CDR2 FQNNGV. The donors were part of the validation cohort, which consisted of about 130 subjects and was separate from the first cohort of 666 subjects. Clones were sequenced by immunoSEQ multiplex PCR, and TCRdb holds only the in-frame ones, with some missing. There are more than 250,000 clones in the sample; around 90% occur only once, and roughly 1.2% lies in the top ten.

The receptor was isolated from a woman in her twenties or thirties in good health and CMV-seropositive. The source material was PBMCs. The genes are TRBV11-2 and TRBJ2-5; D is undetermined. The CDR3 is CASSLLWSQETQYF. In nucleotides, the CDR3 is TGTGCCAGCAGCTTATTGTGGAGCCAAGAGACCCAGTACTTC.